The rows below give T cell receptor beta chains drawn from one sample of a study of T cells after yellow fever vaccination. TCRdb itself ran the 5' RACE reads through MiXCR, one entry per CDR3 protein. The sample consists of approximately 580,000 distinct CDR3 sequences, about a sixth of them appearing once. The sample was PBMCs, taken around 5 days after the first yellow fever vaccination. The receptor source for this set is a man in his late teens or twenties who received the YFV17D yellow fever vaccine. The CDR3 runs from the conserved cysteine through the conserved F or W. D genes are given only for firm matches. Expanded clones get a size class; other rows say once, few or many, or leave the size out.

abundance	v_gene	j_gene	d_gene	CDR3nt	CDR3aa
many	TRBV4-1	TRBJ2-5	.	TGCGCCAGCAGCCCCAGATCTTCAGGCAGCGGAGGAGAGACCCAGTACTTC	CASSPRSSGSGGETQYF
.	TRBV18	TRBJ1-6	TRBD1	TGTGCCAGCTCAAAAGACAGGGGTTCAGATTCACCCCTCCACTTT	CASSKDRGSDSPLHF
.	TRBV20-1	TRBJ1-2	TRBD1	TGCAGTGCTAGTTCCGGGACAGCGAGGGGCTACACCTTC	CSASSGTARGYTF
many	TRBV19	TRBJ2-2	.	TGTGCCAGTAGTATAGTCTCGAGCACCGGGGAGCTGTTTTTT	CASSIVSSTGELFF
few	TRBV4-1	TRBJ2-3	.	TGCGCCAGCAGCCAAGATATGGATACGCAGTATTTT	CASSQDMDTQYF
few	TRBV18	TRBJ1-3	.	TGTGCCAGCTCACGAAGCCCAGAGTCTGGAAACACCATATATTTT	CASSRSPESGNTIYF
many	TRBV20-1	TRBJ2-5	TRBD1	TGCAGTGGAGTGAGGGGGACAGGAGAGACCCAGTACTTC	CSGVRGTGETQYF
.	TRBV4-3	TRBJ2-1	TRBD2	TGCGCCAGCAGCCAAGAAATCCCCAGATACCAGCGGGGATCCTACAATGAGCAGTTCTTC	CASSQEIPRYQRGSYNEQFF
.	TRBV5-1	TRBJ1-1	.	TGCGCCAGCAGCTTGAGGAGAGGGATGAACACTGAAGCTTTCTTT	CASSLRRGMNTEAFF
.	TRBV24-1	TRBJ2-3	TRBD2	TGTGCCACCAGTGATGCGGGGGAGGGCACAGATACGCAGTATTTT	CATSDAGEGTDTQYF
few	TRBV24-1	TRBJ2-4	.	TGTGCCACCAGTGATTTGGAACAGACCAAAAACATTCAGTACTTC	CATSDLEQTKNIQYF
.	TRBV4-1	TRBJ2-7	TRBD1	TGCGCCAGCAGCTACCGGGACAGGGGACGCGACGAGCAGTACTTC	CASSYRDRGRDEQYF
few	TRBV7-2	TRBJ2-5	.	TGTGCCAGCAGCTCCGGCTTTGGGAGGCAGACCCAGTACTTC	CASSSGFGRQTQYF
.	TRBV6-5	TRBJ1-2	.	TGTGCCAGCAGCCCGGCCTGGTATGGCTACACCTTC	CASSPAWYGYTF
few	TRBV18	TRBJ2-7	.	TGTGCCAGCTCACCACCCAACGGAGTCGTCCACGAGCAGTACTTC	CASSPPNGVVHEQYF
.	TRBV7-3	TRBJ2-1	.	TGTGCCAGCAGCTTACTTGGGGGGGGGCCTGAAGAGCAGTTCTTC	CASSLLGGGPEEQFF
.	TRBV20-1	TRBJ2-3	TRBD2	TGCAGTGCTAGAGATTGGACTAGCGGGGGACACACAGATACGCAGTATTTT	CSARDWTSGGHTDTQYF
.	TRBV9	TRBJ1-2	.	TGTGCCAGCAGCGTTACAGGTCAGGACTATGGCTACACCTTC	CASSVTGQDYGYTF
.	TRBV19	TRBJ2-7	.	TGTGCCAGTAGTTACAGATACTCCTACGAGCAGTACTTC	CASSYRYSYEQYF
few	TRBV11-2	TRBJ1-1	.	TGTGCCAGCAGCTCGATCACTGAAGCTTTCTTT	CASSSITEAFF
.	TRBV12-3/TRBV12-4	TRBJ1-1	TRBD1	TGTGCCAGCAACCCCGGGACAGATAACACTGAAGCTTTCTTT	CASNPGTDNTEAFF
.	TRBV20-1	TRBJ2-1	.	TGCAGTGCTCGACGAAGGGGCAATGAGCAGTTCTTC	CSARRRGNEQFF
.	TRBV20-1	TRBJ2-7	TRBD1	TGCAGTGCTAGGGAGATTGGCGTCGCAGGGGGCTACGAGCAGTACTTC	CSAREIGVAGGYEQYF
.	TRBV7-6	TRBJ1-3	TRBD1	TGTGCCAGCAGCTTAGAGACAGGGGTTGGAAACACCATATATTTT	CASSLETGVGNTIYF
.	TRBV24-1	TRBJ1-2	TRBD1	TGTGCCACCAGTGATCCGGGACAGGGGAACTATGGCTACACCTTC	CATSDPGQGNYGYTF
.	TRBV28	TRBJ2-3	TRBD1	TGTGCCAGCAGCTCCGGGACAGGGGAGGCAGATACGCAGTATTTT	CASSSGTGEADTQYF
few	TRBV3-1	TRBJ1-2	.	TGTGCCAGCAGCCAAAGCGGCCGAATAAACCCGGATGGCTACACCTTC	CASSQSGRINPDGYTF
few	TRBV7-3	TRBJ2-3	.	TGTGCCAGCAGCTTATTGGGAGGTGGGAGAGATACGCAGTATTTT	CASSLLGGGRDTQYF
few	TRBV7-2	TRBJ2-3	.	TGTGCCAGCAGCCCGGGGGCCGGGAAAGATACGCAGTATTTT	CASSPGAGKDTQYF
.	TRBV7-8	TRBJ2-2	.	TGTGCCGTCACCGGGGAGCTGTTTTTT	CAVTGELFF
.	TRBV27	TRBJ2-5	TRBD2	TGTGCCAGCAGTCCTGAGACTAGCGGGGGAGAGACCCAGTACTTC	CASSPETSGGETQYF
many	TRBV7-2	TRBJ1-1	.	TGTGCCAGCAGCCCCTTCGGCTTGAACACTGAAGCTTTCTTT	CASSPFGLNTEAFF
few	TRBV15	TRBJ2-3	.	TGTGCCACCAGCAGAAATCGACTTATCTGGCAGGGGTCCGAGACAGATACGCAGTATTTT	CATSRNRLIWQGSETDTQYF
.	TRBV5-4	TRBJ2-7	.	TGTGCCAGCAGCTTGGTAGGGACGGGCCTCTACGAGCAGTACTTC	CASSLVGTGLYEQYF
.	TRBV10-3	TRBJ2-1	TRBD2	TGTGCCATCGCCCCCGGGGGGGCGCGTAATGAGCAGTTCTTC	CAIAPGGARNEQFF
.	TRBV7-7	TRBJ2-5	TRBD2	TGTGCTAGCAGCTTAGCCCCGACTAGCGGGGGGCTGGAGACCCAGTACTTC	CASSLAPTSGGLETQYF
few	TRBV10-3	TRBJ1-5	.	TGTGCCATCAGTGATCCGGAGGGGGAGGCTCAGCCCCAGCATTTT	CAISDPEGEAQPQHF
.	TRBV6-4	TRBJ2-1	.	TGTGCCACAGCAAGTGGGAACAACAATGAGCAGTTCTTC	CATASGNNNEQFF
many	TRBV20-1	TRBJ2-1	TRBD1	TGCAGTGCTAGCCAGGGGGACAATGAGCAGTTCTTC	CSASQGDNEQFF
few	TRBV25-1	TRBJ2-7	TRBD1	TGTGCCAGCAGTGCCGAAGGACAGGGCCAAACCTACGAGCAGTACTTC	CASSAEGQGQTYEQYF
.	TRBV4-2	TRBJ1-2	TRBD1	TGTGCCAGCAGCCAAGAGTGGTACGGGGACAGTTCTAACTATGGCTACACCTTC	CASSQEWYGDSSNYGYTF
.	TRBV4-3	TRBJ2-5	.	TGCGCCAGCAGCCAAGCCCTCCCCGCAGGGGGGAGTAATACCCAGTACTTC	CASSQALPAGGSNTQYF
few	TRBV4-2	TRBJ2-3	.	TGTGCCTCCAGGACAGATACGCAGTATTTT	CASRTDTQYF
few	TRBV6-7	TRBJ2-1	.	TGTGCCAGCAGTTACTCGGAGATCGGAAGTTGGGTCCAGTTCTACAATGAGCAGTTCTTC	CASSYSEIGSWVQFYNEQFF
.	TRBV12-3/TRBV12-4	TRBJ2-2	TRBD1	TGTGCCAGCAGTTTATATGGGACAGGGGACACCGGGGAGCTGTTTTTT	CASSLYGTGDTGELFF
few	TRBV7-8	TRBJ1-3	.	TGTGCCAGCAGCCAACACCGAGGGTTAGGAAACACCATATATTTT	CASSQHRGLGNTIYF
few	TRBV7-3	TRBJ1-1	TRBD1	TGTGCCAGCAGCGCACAAACAGGGGACACTGAAGCTTTCTTT	CASSAQTGDTEAFF
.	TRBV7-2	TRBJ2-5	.	TGTGCCAGCAGCTTAGGGGGGTTTAGGGAGACCCAGTACTTC	CASSLGGFRETQYF
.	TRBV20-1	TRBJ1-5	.	TGCAGTGCTAGAGATTCGGGGGGAGGATATAGCAATCAGCCCCAGCATTTT	CSARDSGGGYSNQPQHF
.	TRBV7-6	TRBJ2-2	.	TGTGCCAGCAGCTACGGGGGGCTCGACATCACCGGGGAGCTGTTTTTT	CASSYGGLDITGELFF
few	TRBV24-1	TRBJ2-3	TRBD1	TGTGCCACCAGTGATGGGACAGAAGCTAGCACAGATACGCAGTATTTT	CATSDGTEASTDTQYF
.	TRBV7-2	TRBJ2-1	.	TGTGCCAGCAGCCAAGGAGGGGCTAACAATGAGCAGTTCTTC	CASSQGGANNEQFF